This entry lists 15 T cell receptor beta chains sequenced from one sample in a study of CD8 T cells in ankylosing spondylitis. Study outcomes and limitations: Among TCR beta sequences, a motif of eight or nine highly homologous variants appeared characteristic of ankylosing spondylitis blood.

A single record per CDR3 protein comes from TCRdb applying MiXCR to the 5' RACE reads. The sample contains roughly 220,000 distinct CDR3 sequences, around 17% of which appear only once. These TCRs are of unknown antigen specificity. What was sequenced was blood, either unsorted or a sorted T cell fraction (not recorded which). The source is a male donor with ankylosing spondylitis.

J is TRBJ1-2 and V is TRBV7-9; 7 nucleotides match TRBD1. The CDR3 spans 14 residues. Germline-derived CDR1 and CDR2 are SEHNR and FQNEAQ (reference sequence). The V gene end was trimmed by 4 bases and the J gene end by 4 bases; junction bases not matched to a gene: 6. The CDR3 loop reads CASSSRGPGYGYTF. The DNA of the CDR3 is TGTGCCAGCAGCTCAAGGGGGCCGGGCTATGGCTACACCTTC.

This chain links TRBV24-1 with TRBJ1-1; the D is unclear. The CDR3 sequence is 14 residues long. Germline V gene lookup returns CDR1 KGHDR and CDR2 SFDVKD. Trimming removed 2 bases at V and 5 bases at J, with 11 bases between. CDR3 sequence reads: CATSDSQIGTEAFF. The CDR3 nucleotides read TGTGCCACCAGTGATTCCCAGATCGGTACTGAAGCTTTCTTT.

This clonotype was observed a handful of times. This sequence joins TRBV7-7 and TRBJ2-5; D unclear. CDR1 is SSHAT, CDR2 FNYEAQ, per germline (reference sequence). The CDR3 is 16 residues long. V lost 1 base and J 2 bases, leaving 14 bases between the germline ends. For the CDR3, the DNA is TGTGCCAGCAGCTTAGGGGTAGTTGGCGAACAAGAGACCCAGTACTTC. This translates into CASSLGVVGEQETQYF.

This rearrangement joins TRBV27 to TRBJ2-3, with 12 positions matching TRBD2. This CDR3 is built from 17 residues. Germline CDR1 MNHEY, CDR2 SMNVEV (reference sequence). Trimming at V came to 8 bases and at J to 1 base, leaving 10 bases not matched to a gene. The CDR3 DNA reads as TGTGCCAGCTGCAAGGTGGCTAGCGGGGGGGGCACAGATACGCAGTATTTT. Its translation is CASCKVASGGGTDTQYF.

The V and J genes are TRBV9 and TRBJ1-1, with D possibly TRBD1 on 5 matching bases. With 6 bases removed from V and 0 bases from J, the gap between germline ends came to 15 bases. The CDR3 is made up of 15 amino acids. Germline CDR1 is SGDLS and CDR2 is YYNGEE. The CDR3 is CASTGPGSMNTEAFF. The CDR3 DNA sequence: TGTGCCAGCACCGGACCAGGGAGCATGAACACTGAAGCTTTCTTT.

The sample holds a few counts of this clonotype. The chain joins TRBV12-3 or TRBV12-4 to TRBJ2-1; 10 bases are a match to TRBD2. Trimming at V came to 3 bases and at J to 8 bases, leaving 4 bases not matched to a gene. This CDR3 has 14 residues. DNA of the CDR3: TGTGCCAGCAGTTTTTCTAGCGGGAGCTATGAGCAGTTCTTC. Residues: CASSFSSGSYEQFF.

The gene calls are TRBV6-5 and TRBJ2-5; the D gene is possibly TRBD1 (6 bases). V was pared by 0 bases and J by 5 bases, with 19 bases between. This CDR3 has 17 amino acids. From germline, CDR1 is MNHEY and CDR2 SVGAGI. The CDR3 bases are TGTGCCAGCAGTTACTCAGGCGACAGGATTGAGGGGGAGACCCAGTACTTC. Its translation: CASSYSGDRIEGETQYF.

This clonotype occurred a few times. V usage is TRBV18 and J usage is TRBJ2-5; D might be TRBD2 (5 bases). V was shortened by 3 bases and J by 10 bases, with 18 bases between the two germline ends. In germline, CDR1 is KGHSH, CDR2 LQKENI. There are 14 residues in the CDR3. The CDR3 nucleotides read TGTGCCAGCTCACCCTATAGCGCGGACGGAGACCAGTACTTC. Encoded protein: CASSPYSADGDQYF.

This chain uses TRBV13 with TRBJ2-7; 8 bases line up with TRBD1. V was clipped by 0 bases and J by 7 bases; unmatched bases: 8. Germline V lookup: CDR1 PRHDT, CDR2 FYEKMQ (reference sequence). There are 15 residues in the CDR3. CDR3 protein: CASSLGGQGADEQYF. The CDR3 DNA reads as TGTGCCAGCAGCTTAGGTGGTCAGGGGGCGGATGAGCAGTACTTC.

CDR3 amino acids: CASSSGLARLETQYF. Written as DNA, the CDR3 is TGTGCCAGCAGCTCCGGACTAGCGCGGTTGGAGACCCAGTACTTC. The chain has TRBV7-9 and TRBJ2-5; 9 nucleotides match TRBD2. Trimming removed 4 bases from V and 5 bases from J; junction bases left unmatched: 8. CDR3 length: 15 amino acids. Germline CDR1 is SEHNR and CDR2 is FQNEAQ (reference sequence).

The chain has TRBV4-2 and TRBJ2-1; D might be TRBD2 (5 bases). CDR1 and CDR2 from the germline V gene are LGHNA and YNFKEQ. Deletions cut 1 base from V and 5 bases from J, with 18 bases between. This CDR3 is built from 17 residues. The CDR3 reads CASSQGGLLDVHNEQFF. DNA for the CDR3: TGTGCCAGCAGCCAAGGAGGGCTACTGGACGTCCACAATGAGCAGTTCTTC.

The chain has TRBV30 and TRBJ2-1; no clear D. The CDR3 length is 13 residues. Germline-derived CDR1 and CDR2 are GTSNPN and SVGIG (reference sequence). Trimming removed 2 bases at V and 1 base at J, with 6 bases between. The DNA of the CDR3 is TGTGCCTGGAGTCCGTTGTCCTACAATGAGCAGTTCTTC. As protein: CAWSPLSYNEQFF.

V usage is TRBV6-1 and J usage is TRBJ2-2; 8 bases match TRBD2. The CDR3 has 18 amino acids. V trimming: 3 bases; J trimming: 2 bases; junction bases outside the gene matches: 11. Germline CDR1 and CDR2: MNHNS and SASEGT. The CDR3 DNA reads TGTGCCAGCAGTGACCACAGGGCCCGGGGGGGCAACACCGGGGAGCTGTTTTTT. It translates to CASSDHRARGGNTGELFF.

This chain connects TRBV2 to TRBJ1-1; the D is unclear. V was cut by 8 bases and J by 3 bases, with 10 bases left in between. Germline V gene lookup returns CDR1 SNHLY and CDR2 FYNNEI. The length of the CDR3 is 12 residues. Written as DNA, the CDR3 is TGTGCCAGCGCAGTAGGGTACACTGAAGCTTTCTTT. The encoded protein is CASAVGYTEAFF.

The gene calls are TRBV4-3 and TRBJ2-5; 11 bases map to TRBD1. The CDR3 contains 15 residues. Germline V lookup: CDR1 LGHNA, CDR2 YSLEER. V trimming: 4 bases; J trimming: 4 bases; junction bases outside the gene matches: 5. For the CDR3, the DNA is TGCGCCAGCAGCCCAAGGACAGGGGGCTCAGAGACCCAGTACTTC. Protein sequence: CASSPRTGGSETQYF.